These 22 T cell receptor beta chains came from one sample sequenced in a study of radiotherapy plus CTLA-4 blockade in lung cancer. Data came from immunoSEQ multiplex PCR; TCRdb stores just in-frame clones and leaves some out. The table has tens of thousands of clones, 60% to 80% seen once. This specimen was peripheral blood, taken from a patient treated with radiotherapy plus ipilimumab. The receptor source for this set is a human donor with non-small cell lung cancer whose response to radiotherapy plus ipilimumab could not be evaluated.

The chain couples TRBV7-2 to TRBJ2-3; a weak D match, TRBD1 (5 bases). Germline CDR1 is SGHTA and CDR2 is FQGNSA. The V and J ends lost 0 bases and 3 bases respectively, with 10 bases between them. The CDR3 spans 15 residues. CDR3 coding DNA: TGTGCCAGCAGCTTAGCAGGGGCGCTGACAGATACGCAGTATTTT. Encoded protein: CASSLAGALTDTQYF.

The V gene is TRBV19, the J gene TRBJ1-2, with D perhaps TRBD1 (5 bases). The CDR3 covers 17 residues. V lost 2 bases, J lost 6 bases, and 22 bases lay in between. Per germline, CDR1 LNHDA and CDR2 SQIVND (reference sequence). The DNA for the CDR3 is TGTGCCAGTAGTATAATGATGGAGGGACTGGTTTCCCATGGCTACACCTTC. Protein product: CASSIMMEGLVSHGYTF.

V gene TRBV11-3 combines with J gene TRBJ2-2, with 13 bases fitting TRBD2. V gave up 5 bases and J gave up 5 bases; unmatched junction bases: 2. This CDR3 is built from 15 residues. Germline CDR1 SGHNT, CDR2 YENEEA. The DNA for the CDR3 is TGTGCCAGCAGCCCGGGACTAGCGGGGACCGGGGAGCTGTTTTTT. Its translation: CASSPGLAGTGELFF.

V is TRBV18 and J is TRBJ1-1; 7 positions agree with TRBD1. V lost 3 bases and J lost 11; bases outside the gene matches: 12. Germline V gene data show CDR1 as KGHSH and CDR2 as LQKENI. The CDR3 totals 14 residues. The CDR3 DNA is TGTGCCAGCTCACCTGGACAGGTTAGAGTTGAGGCTTTCTTT. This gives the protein CASSPGQVRVEAFF.

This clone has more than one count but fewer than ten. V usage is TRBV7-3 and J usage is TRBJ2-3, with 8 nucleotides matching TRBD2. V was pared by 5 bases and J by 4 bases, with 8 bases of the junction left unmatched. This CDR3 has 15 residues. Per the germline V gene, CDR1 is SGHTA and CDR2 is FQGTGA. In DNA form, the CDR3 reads TGTGCCAGCAGCCCCTCCCTGCGGGAGGCAGATACGCAGTATTTT. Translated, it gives CASSPSLREADTQYF.

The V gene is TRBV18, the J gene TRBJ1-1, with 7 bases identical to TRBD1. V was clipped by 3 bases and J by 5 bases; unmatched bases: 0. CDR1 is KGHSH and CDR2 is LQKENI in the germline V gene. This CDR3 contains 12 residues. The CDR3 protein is CASSPDRTEAFF. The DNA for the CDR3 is TGTGCCAGCTCACCGGACAGGACTGAAGCTTTCTTT.

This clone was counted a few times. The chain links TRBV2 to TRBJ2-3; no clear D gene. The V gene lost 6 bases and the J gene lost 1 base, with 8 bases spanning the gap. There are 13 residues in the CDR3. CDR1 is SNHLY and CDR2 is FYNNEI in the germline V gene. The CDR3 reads CASRAGRTDTQYF. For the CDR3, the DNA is TGTGCCAGCAGGGCAGGCCGCACAGATACGCAGTATTTT.

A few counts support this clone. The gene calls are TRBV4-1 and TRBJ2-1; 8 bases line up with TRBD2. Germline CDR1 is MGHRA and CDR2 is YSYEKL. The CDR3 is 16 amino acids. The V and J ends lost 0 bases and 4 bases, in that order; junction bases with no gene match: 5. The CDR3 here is CASSQEGLGNYNEQFF. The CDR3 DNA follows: TGCGCCAGCAGCCAAGAGGGACTAGGTAATTACAATGAGCAGTTCTTC.

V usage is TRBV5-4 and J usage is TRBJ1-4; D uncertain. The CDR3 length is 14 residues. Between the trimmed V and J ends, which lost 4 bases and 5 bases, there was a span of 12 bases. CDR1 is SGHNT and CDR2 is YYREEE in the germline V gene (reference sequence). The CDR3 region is CASSAGQHNEKLFF. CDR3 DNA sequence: TGTGCCAGCAGCGCTGGGCAACACAATGAAAAACTGTTTTTT. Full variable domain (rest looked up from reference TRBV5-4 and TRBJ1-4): ETGVTQSPTHLIKTRGQQVTLRCSSQSGHNTVSWYQQALGQGPQFIFQYYREEENGRGNFPPRFSGLQFPNYSSELNVNALELDDSALYLCASSAGQHNEKLFFGSGTQLSVL.

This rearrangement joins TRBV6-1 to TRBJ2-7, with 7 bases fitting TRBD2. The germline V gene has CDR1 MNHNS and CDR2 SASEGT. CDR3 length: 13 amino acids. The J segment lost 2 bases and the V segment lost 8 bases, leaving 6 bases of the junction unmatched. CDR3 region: CASRIAGPYEQYF. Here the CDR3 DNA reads TGTGCCAGCCGTATAGCGGGTCCCTACGAGCAGTACTTC.

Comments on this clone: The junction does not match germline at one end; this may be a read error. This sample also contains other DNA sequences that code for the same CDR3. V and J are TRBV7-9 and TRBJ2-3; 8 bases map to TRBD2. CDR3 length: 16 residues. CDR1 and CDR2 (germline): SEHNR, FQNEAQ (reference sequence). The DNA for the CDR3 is TGTGCCAGTAGCTTACTTTCGGCGGGAGGCGCAGATACGCAGTATTTT. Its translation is CASSLLSAGGADTQYF.

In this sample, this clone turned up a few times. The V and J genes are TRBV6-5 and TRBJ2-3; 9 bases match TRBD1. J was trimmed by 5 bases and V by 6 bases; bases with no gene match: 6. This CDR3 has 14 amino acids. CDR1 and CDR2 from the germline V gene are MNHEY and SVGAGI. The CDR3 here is CASRQNRGLDTQYF. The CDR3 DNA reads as TGTGCCAGCAGGCAAAACAGGGGGCTAGATACGCAGTATTTT.

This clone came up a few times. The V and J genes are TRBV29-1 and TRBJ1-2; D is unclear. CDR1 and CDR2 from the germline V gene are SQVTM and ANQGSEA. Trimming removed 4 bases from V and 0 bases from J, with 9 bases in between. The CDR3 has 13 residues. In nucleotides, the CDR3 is TGCAGCGTTGCTAAGGAGGCTAACTATGGCTACACCTTC. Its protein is CSVAKEANYGYTF.

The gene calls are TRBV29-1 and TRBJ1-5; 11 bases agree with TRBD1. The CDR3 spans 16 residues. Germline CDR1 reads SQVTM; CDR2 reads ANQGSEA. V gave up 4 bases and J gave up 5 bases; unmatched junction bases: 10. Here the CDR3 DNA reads TGCAGCGTTGTGTTCGTCGGGACAGGGGGGGATCAGCCCCAGCATTTT. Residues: CSVVFVGTGGDQPQHF.

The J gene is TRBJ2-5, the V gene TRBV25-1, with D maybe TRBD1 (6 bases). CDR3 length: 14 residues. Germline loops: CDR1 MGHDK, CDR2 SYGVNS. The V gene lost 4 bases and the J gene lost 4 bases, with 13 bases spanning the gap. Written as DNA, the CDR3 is TGTGCCAGCAGTGCATACAGGGCTGCAGAGACCCAGTACTTC. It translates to CASSAYRAAETQYF.

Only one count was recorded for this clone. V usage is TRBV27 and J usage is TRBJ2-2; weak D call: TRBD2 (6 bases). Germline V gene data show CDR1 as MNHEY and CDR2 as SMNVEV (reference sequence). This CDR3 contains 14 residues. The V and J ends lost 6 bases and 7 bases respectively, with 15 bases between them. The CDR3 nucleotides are TGTGCCAGCAGCTTGACTAGTTTGGGCGGGGAGCTGTTTTTT. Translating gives CASSLTSLGGELFF.

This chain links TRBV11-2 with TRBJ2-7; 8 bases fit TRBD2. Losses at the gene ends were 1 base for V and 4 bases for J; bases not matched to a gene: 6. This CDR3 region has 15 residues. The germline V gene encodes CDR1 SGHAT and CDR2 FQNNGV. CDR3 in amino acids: CASSLGPAGAYEQYF. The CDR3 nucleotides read TGTGCCAGCAGCTTAGGACCAGCGGGAGCTTACGAGCAGTACTTC.

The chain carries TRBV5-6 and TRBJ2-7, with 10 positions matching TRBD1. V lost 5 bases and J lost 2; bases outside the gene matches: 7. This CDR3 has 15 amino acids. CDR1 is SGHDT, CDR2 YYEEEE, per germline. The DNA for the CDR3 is TGTGCCAGCAGTGGAAGGACAGGGGGAACCTACGAGCAGTACTTC. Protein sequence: CASSGRTGGTYEQYF. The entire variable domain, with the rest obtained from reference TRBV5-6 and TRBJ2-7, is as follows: DAGVTQSPTHLIKTRGQQVTLRCSPKSGHDTVSWYQQALGQGPQFIFQYYEEEERQRGNFPDRFSGHQFPNYSSELNVNALLLGDSALYLCASSGRTGGTYEQYFGPGTRLTVT.

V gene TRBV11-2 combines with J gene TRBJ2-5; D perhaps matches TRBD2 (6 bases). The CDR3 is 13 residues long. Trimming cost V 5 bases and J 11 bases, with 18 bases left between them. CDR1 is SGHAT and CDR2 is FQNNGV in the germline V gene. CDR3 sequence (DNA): TGTGCCAGCAGCCCAGACCTTTGGGAGGCGCAGTACTTC. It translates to CASSPDLWEAQYF.

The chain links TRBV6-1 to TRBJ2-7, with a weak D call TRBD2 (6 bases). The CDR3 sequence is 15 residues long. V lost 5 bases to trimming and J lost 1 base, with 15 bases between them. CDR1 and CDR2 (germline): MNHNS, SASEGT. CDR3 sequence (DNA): TGTGCCAGCAGTTCCGGCGGTGGGGGGTCCTACGAGCAGTACTTC. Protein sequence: CASSSGGGGSYEQYF.

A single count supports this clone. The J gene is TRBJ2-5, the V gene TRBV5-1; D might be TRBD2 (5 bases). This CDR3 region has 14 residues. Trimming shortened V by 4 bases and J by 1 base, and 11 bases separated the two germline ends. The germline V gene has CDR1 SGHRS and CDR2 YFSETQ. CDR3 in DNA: TGCGCCAGCAGCCAACATAGCGTCCAAGAGACCCAGTACTTC. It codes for CASSQHSVQETQYF.

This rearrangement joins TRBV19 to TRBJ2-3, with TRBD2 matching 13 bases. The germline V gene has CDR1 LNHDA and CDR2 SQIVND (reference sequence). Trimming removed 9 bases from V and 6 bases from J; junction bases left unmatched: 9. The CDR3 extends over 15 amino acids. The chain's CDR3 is CASAGLAGARDTQYF. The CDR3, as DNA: TGTGCCAGCGCCGGACTAGCGGGAGCCCGGGATACGCAGTATTTT.